The sequence of this TCR beta chain was determined in a study of blood T cells in healthy people across ages (dated by TCRdb to between 2014 and 2017). A note on the overall study: In model experiments, template switching captured about one uniquely barcoded TCR beta cDNA molecule for every two T cells. To track age-related changes in TCR beta repertoire diversity, the study relied on deep sequencing normalized with unique cDNA molecular identifiers. Four age groups were formed from the donors: young (average approximately 15 years), middle-aged (more than 35), aged (over 55) and long-lived (more than 75). To avoid experimental bias, donors of different ages were spread randomly across the sequencing lanes. Two additional independent replicas of 1 million unique cDNA reads from the same blood draw were analyzed for two donors (one aged 18 to 29 and one aged 80 or older).

Receptors were amplified or captured by 5' RACE. The data were produced on an Illumina HiSeq 2500. A second PCR of roughly 6 to 11 cycles was run with a J-beta primer mix and a sample-barcoded 5' primer. A unique molecular identifier was introduced onto each TCR beta cDNA molecule by a template-switch 5' adaptor carrying 12 random nucleotides. Each sample yielded at least 3 million CDR3-containing paired-end reads. First-strand cDNA was synthesized from all RNA with the Mint cDNA synthesis kit, primed by a TRBC-specific oligonucleotide. Following uracil-DNA glycosylase treatment, a first 18-cycle PCR with universal primers M1SS and BC2_uni_R was performed on all cDNA. The paper's data handling went like this. For normalization, 1 million high-quality reads were randomly selected from each sample, with every read carrying a distinct molecular identifier. Reads sharing molecular identifiers were discarded rather than binned into consensus sequences. MiTCR, with a Q25 quality threshold and the strictest error-elimination algorithm, was used for CDR3 identification, clonotype clustering and error correction. Lower-bound total TCR beta diversity was estimated with a nonparametric unseen species model using Euler transformation. In-frame beta chains were kept once TCRdb had trimmed the public reads at Q25 with fastp and called clones with MiXCR. Identical CDR3 protein sequences are pooled into one entry, listed with their most common genes and DNA. The V and J calls here are based on TCRdb, not the publication. This sample comprises hundreds of thousands of distinct CDR3 sequences, around 42% of them detected only once. The top ten hold approximately 20% of the sample.

The donors were roughly 38 Caucasian individuals from Russia, aged roughly 6 to 100 years, who were systemically healthy. Roughly 9 milliliters of peripheral blood were drawn from each donor into EDTA-treated Vacutainer tubes. Ficoll-Paque density-gradient centrifugation was used to isolate PBMCs, with at least 7 million obtained per sample. Trizol reagent was used to extract total RNA from PBMCs, with at least 5.5 micrograms per sample. The percentages of naive CD45RAhigh/CD27high T cells were determined by flow cytometry on a PBMC aliquot from every donor. Findings and caveats that apply to the study as a whole: Donor CMV infection status was unknown, potentially confounding age-related changes in expanded clonotypes. A strong correlation was found between observed TCR beta diversity and the percentage of naive T cells measured by flow cytometry. Observed TCR beta diversity per million T cells fell roughly linearly with age, and a significant reduction was already apparent by age roughly 40. Estimates of total diversity based on one million sequenced T cells were regarded as lower bounds and as underestimates. Because profiling used bulk unsorted PBMCs, naive and antigen-experienced compartments could not be compared conclusively. Compared with the aged group, more naive CD4+ T cells, fewer expanded clones and increased TCR diversity were shown by the long-lived group, suggesting age selection.

Counted from cysteine to phenylalanine, this CDR3 has 16 amino acids. Only the CDR3 part of the read is kept: 48 bases, read in frame from the first base. Per the germline V gene, SGHDN is the CDR1 and FVKESK is the CDR2. V and J lose 4 bases and 7 bases, and a span of 20 bases separates them. For this clonotype: The clone's antigen remains unknown. No base-level quality is on record; no much larger clone is a single base apart.

Recombination connected TRBV14 to TRBJ2-1; TRBD2 might be the D gene, on 6 matching bases. This sequence was found in a man between 60 and 70 years old in good health. The sample taken for sequencing was blood. The nucleotides are TGTGCCAGCAGCCCCTATGGAGGGTTTCTCGTAAATGAGCAGTTCTTC. Its protein product is CASSPYGGFLVNEQFF.